This TCR beta chain appears in the sequencing data of a study of CD8+CD57+ T cells in acquired aplastic anemia. Profiles of TCR beta VDJ and CDR3 were generated from a genomic DNA template. TCRdb recomputed calls from the reads with MiXCR, one row per CDR3 protein. Among approximately 300,000 distinct CDR3 sequences listed, approximately 57% were seen once. Flow cytometry had shown expanded CD8+CD57+ cells in the patients chosen for sequencing. This clonotype has at least ten counts. The receptor's source is a human donor with aplastic anemia. The sample consisted of sorted CD4+, CD8+, or CD8+CD57+ T cells (not recorded which) from PBMCs.

For the CDR3, the DNA is TGCAGTGCACAGGACCGGGTGGAGACCCAGTACTTC. Translating gives CSAQDRVETQYF. The rearrangement links TRBV20-1 to TRBJ2-5, with D perhaps matching TRBD1 (5 bases). The CDR3 sequence is 12 residues long. Trimming pared 6 bases from V and 5 bases from J, leaving 13 bases between. The germline gives CDR1 DFQATT, CDR2 SNEGSKA (reference sequence).